This T cell receptor (beta chain) appears in the sequencing data of a study of Ad26.COV2.S vaccination and SARS-CoV-2 variants. Study at large: In the study, Ad26.COV2.S was injected intramuscularly once, or twice 56 days apart. Study-level results: Spike-specific TCR breadth ran higher among vaccine recipients than placebo recipients. There was reportedly substantial breadth in spike-specific CD8+ and CD4+ T cell responses after vaccination.

Per the germline V gene, CDR1 is ENHRY and CDR2 is SYGVKD. The CDR3 loop spans 12 amino acids. Trimming took 4 bases from V and 8 from J; bases not matched to a gene: 2. Documented treatment: 15 to 20 received Ad26.COV2.S at low or high dose, single or two shots; roughly five received placebo; per-sample allocation not given. Day 63 following the first vaccine or placebo injection was when the samples were taken. Its platform was an Ad26 vector, and its expressed antigen was Wuhan-strain SARS-CoV-2 spike. To note about this clone: Its antigen remains unknown.

Repertoires were generated with immunoSEQ multiplex PCR, while TCRdb's copy carries only in-frame clones and drops some. The data show 300,000 to 350,000 clones, with about 88% seen just once and roughly 10% held by the top ten. This clonotype originated in a person between 18 and 65 years old who received the Ad26.COV2.S COVID-19 vaccine or a placebo. Sequenced here: peripheral blood, sampled in a trial of Ad26.COV2.S vaccine versus placebo. The V gene is TRBV10-3, the J gene TRBJ1-1, with 9 bases aligning to TRBD1. The CDR3 bases are TGTGCCATCAGTGTGACAGGGGGAGAAGCTTTCTTT. It specifies CAISVTGGEAFF.